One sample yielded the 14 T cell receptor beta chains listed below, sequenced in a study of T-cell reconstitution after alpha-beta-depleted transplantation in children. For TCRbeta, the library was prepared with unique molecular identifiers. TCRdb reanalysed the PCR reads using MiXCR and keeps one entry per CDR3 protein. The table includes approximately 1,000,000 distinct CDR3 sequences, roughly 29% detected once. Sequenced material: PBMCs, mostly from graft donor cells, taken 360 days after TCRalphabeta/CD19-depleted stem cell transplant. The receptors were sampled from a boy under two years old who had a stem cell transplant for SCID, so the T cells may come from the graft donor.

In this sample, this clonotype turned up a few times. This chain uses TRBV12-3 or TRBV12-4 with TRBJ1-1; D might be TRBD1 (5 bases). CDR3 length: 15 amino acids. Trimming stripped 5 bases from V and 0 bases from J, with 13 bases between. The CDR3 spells CASSPRGVLNTEAFF. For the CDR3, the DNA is TGTGCCAGCAGTCCTCGGGGCGTCCTGAACACTGAAGCTTTCTTT.

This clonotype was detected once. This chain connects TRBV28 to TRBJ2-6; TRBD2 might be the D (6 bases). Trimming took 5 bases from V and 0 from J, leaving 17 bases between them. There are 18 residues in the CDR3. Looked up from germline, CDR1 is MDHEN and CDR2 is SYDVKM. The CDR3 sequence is CASSAFLGLSSGANVLTF. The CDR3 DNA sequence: TGTGCCAGCAGTGCCTTCCTGGGACTGAGCTCTGGGGCCAACGTCCTGACTTTC.

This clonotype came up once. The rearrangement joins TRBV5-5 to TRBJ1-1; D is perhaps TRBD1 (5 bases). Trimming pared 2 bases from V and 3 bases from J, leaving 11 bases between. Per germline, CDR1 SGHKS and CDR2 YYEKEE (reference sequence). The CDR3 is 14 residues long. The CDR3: CASSLRGEYTEAFF. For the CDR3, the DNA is TGTGCCAGCAGCTTACGGGGGGAGTACACTGAAGCTTTCTTT.

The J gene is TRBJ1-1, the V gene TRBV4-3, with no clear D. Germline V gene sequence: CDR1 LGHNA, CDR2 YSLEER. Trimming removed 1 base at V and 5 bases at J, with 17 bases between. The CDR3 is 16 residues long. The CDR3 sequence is CASSQVNDEGRTEAFF. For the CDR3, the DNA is TGCGCCAGCAGCCAAGTTAACGACGAAGGGAGGACTGAAGCTTTCTTT.

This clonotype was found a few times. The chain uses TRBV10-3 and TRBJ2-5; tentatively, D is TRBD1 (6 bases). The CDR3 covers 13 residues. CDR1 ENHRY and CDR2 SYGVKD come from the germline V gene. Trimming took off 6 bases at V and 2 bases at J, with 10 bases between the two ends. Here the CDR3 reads CAISVQGQETQYF. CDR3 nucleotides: TGTGCCATCAGCGTACAGGGACAAGAGACCCAGTACTTC.

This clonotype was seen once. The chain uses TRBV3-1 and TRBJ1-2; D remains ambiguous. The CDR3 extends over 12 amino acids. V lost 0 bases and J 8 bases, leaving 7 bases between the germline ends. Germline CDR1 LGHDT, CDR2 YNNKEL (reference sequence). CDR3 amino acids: CASSQDFGGYTF. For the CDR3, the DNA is TGTGCCAGCAGCCAAGATTTTGGAGGCTACACCTTC.

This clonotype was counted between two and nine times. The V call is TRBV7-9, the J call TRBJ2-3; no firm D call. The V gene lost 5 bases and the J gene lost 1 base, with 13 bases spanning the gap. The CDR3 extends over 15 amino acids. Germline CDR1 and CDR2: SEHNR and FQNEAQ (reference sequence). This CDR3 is CASSPSRGGTDTQYF. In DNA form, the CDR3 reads TGTGCCAGCAGCCCAAGCCGCGGCGGCACAGATACGCAGTATTTT.

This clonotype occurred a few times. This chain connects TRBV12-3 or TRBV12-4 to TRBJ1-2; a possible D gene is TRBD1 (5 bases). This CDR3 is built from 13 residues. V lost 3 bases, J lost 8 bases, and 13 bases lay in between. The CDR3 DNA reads TGTGCCAGCAGTTTCGACGGTGCAGGGGGCTACACCTTC. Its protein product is CASSFDGAGGYTF.

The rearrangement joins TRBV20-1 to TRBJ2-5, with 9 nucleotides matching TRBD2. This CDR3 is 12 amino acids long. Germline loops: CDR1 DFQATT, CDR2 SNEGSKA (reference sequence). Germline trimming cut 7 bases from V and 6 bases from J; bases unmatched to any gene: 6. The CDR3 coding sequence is TGCAGTGGGGCTAGCGGGGATCAGACCCAGTACTTC. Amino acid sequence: CSGASGDQTQYF.

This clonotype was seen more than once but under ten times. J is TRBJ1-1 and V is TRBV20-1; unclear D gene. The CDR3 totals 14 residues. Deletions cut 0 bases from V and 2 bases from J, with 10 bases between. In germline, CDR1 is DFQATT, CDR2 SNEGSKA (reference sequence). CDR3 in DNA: TGCAGTGCTAGAGATCCCGCGGGAAACACTGAAGCTTTCTTT. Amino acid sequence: CSARDPAGNTEAFF.

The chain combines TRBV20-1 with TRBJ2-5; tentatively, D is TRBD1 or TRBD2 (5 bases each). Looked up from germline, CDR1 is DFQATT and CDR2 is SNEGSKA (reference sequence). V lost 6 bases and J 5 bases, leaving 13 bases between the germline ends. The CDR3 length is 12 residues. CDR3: CSARPWGETQYF. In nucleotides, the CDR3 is TGCAGTGCCAGACCCTGGGGGGAGACCCAGTACTTC.

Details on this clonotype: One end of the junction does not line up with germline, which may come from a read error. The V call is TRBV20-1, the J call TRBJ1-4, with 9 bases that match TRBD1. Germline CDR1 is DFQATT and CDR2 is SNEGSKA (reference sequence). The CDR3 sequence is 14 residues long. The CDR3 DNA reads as TGCAGTGCGAGAGGAGACAGGGGGGTCGAAAAACTGTTTTTT. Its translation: CSARGDRGVEKLFF.

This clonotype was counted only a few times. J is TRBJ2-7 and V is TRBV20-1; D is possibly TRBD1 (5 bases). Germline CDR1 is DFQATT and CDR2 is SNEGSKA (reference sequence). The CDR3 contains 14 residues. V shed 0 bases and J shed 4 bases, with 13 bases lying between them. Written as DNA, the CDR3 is TGCAGTGCTAGAGATTGGGGCCGAACGTACGAGCAGTACTTC. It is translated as CSARDWGRTYEQYF.

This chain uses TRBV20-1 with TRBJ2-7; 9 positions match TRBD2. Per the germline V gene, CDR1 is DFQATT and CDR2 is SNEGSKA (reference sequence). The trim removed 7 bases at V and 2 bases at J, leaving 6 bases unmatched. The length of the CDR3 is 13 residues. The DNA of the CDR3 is TGCAGTGGAGTAGCGGGGGCCACCTACGAGCAGTACTTC. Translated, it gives CSGVAGATYEQYF.